These T cell receptor beta chains were read from a single sample in a study of vaccination and CD4 T cells after COVID-19. Each CDR3 protein is one row after TCRdb ran MiXCR on the PCR reads. The sample lists fewer than 20,000 distinct CDR3 sequences; around half were seen once. No antigens are known for them. The material was CD4+ T cells from blood, cultured in vitro, obtained before SARS-CoV-2 vaccination. These receptors were collected from a human donor who had recovered from COVID-19. CDR3s include the opening cysteine and the closing phenylalanine or tryptophan. A D gene is named only where the DNA matches it firmly. Some rows have no size entry. The others give once, few or many, or a class for an expanded clone.

CDR3aa | CDR3nt | d_gene | j_gene | v_gene | abundance
CASSLAGQRGFF | TGTGCCAGCAGCTTAGCGGGGCAGCGGGGGTTCTTC | TRBD2 | TRBJ2-1 | TRBV7-8 | NA
CASSYDRNQPQHF | TGTGCCAGCAGTTACGACAGGAATCAGCCCCAGCATTTT | NA | TRBJ1-5 | TRBV6-5 | NA
CASSSGPNTEAFF | TGTGCCAGCAGCTCGGGACCGAACACTGAAGCTTTCTTT | NA | TRBJ1-1 | TRBV7-6 | few
CASSQANYGYTF | TGTGCCAGCAGCCAGGCAAACTATGGCTACACCTTC | NA | TRBJ1-2 | TRBV12-3/TRBV12-4 | NA
CASSTDRGARQPQHF | TGTGCCAGTAGCACCGACAGGGGTGCACGACAGCCCCAGCATTTT | TRBD1 | TRBJ1-5 | TRBV19 | few
CASSLGLAGGGTDTQYF | TGTGCCAGCAGCTTGGGACTAGCGGGAGGTGGCACAGATACGCAGTATTTT | TRBD2 | TRBJ2-3 | TRBV11-2 | NA
CASRLQGATEAFF | TGTGCCAGCAGGTTGCAGGGGGCTACTGAAGCTTTCTTT | TRBD1 | TRBJ1-1 | TRBV27 | NA
CASRSVGVNQPQHF | TGTGCCAGCAGGAGTGTTGGGGTCAATCAGCCCCAGCATTTT | NA | TRBJ1-5 | TRBV2 | NA
CASSLVTGNRETQYF | TGTGCCAGCAGCTTAGTAACAGGAAATCGGGAGACCCAGTACTTC | NA | TRBJ2-5 | TRBV7-3 | NA
CASSLSGGNSPLHF | TGTGCCAGCAGTTTATCAGGGGGTAATTCACCCCTCCACTTT | TRBD1 | TRBJ1-6 | TRBV12-3/TRBV12-4 | NA
CATGSGSLSYEQYF | TGTGCCACCGGTTCGGGGTCCCTCTCCTACGAGCAGTACTTC | NA | TRBJ2-7 | TRBV2 | NA
CSAAGITVDDEQFF | TGCAGTGCAGCCGGGATCACGGTCGACGATGAGCAGTTCTTC | NA | TRBJ2-1 | TRBV20-1 | NA
CASSSLTANTEAFF | TGTGCCAGCAGTTCCTTAACAGCCAACACTGAAGCTTTCTTT | NA | TRBJ1-1 | TRBV28 | NA
CAISDSSGRAYEQYF | TGTGCCATCAGTGATTCCAGCGGGAGGGCCTACGAGCAGTACTTC | TRBD2 | TRBJ2-7 | TRBV10-3 | NA
CASSPGQGSRGYTF | TGTGCCAGTAGTCCGGGACAGGGCTCTCGTGGCTACACCTTC | TRBD1 | TRBJ1-2 | TRBV19 | NA
CTSSPPNALRETQYF | TGTACCAGCTCACCGCCCAACGCCTTACGAGAGACCCAGTACTTC | NA | TRBJ2-5 | TRBV18 | NA
CACSIESSGANVLTF | TGTGCCTGTAGTATAGAAAGCTCTGGGGCCAACGTCCTGACTTTC | NA | TRBJ2-6 | TRBV19 | NA
CASQFGVLSNEQFF | TGTGCCAGCCAATTCGGAGTCCTTTCCAATGAGCAGTTCTTC | NA | TRBJ2-1 | TRBV2 | NA
CATTRNTGELFF | TGTGCCACCACCAGGAACACCGGGGAGCTGTTTTTT | NA | TRBJ2-2 | TRBV10-3 | NA
CASSFDGSGNTIYF | TGTGCCAGCAGTTTTGACGGCTCTGGAAACACCATATATTTT | NA | TRBJ1-3 | TRBV28 | NA
CASSLLRGTGELFF | TGTGCCAGCAGCTTACTCAGGGGGACCGGGGAGCTGTTTTTT | TRBD1 | TRBJ2-2 | TRBV7-9 | NA
CASSGRDNQPQHF | TGTGCCAGTAGTGGCAGGGACAATCAGCCCCAGCATTTT | NA | TRBJ1-5 | TRBV19 | NA
CASSLVPDRGQPQHF | TGTGCCAGCAGCTTAGTCCCGGACAGGGGTCAGCCCCAGCATTTT | TRBD1 | TRBJ1-5 | TRBV7-8 | NA
CSASTRLHTSGYGYTF | TGCAGTGCTAGTACGAGACTTCATACTTCGGGCTATGGCTACACCTTC | NA | TRBJ1-2 | TRBV20-1 | NA
CASSFGSGSSYEQYF | TGTGCCAGCAGCTTTGGTAGCGGGAGCTCCTACGAGCAGTACTTC | TRBD2 | TRBJ2-7 | TRBV7-2 | NA
CASRGTGNTEAFF | TGTGCCAGCAGAGGGACAGGGAACACTGAAGCTTTCTTT | TRBD1 | TRBJ1-1 | TRBV6-1 | NA
CASSLRDTNTEAFF | TGTGCCAGCAGTTTGCGAGATACGAACACTGAAGCTTTCTTT | NA | TRBJ1-1 | TRBV28 | NA
CASSETGASVGYTF | TGTGCCAGCAGTGAAACGGGGGCGTCGGTCGGCTACACCTTC | NA | TRBJ1-2 | TRBV6-1 | few
CSAPVGTPSNQPQHF | TGCAGTGCCCCAGTCGGGACACCTAGCAATCAGCCCCAGCATTTT | NA | TRBJ1-5 | TRBV20-1 | few
CASSPDNTEAFF | TGTGCCAGCAGTCCCGATAACACTGAAGCTTTCTTT | NA | TRBJ1-1 | TRBV2 | NA
CASSLVMSGDEQFF | TGTGCCAGCAGCTTAGTTATGTCGGGGGATGAGCAGTTCTTC | NA | TRBJ2-1 | TRBV7-3 | NA
CSACPGSTDTQYF | TGCAGTGCGTGCCCGGGGAGCACAGATACGCAGTATTTT | NA | TRBJ2-3 | TRBV20-1 | NA
CSARSGLAGGGETQYF | TGCAGTGCTAGATCCGGACTAGCTGGCGGTGGAGAGACCCAGTACTTC | TRBD2 | TRBJ2-5 | TRBV20-1 | NA
CASSVTGSSYEQYF | TGTGCCAGCAGCGTAACAGGGAGCTCCTACGAGCAGTACTTC | NA | TRBJ2-7 | TRBV9 | NA
CASSLGQGPETQYF | TGTGCCAGCAGTTTGGGTCAGGGTCCAGAGACCCAGTACTTC | NA | TRBJ2-5 | TRBV12-3/TRBV12-4 | NA
CASSLLGVGGPRGETQYF | TGTGCCAGCAGCCTCCTCGGGGTGGGAGGGCCGCGAGGAGAGACCCAGTACTTC | TRBD2 | TRBJ2-5 | TRBV7-2 | NA
CATSDSGTSVYEQYF | TGTGCCACCAGTGATTCCGGGACTAGCGTTTACGAGCAGTACTTC | TRBD2 | TRBJ2-7 | TRBV24-1 | NA
CASRRGLENTDTQYF | TGTGCCAGCAGACGGGGACTAGAGAACACAGATACGCAGTATTTT | TRBD2 | TRBJ2-3 | TRBV7-9 | NA
CASSYASGRGETQYF | TGTGCCAGCAGCTACGCTAGCGGGAGAGGAGAGACCCAGTACTTC | TRBD2 | TRBJ2-5 | TRBV5-4 | NA
CASSQVQGEAFF | TGTGCCAGCAGCCAAGTGCAGGGCGAAGCTTTCTTT | NA | TRBJ1-1 | TRBV4-2 | few
CASSSSSGRKDTQYF | TGTGCCAGTAGTTCTTCTAGCGGGAGAAAAGATACGCAGTATTTT | TRBD2 | TRBJ2-3 | TRBV19 | NA
CASSAGLAGKGAEQYF | TGTGCCAGCAGCGCGGGACTAGCGGGAAAAGGGGCCGAGCAGTACTTC | TRBD2 | TRBJ2-7 | TRBV7-9 | NA
CASSEFLASKADTQYF | TGTGCCAGCAGCGAGTTTCTAGCGTCCAAGGCAGATACGCAGTATTTT | NA | TRBJ2-3 | TRBV6-2/TRBV6-3 | NA
CASSIPNYGYTF | TGTGCCAGTAGTATTCCTAACTATGGCTACACCTTC | NA | TRBJ1-2 | TRBV19 | few
CSASTGFRAHEQFF | TGCAGTGCTAGTACCGGCTTCCGAGCACATGAGCAGTTCTTC | NA | TRBJ2-1 | TRBV20-1 | NA
CSATQRTLGTDTQYF | TGCAGTGCAACTCAGCGAACACTCGGCACAGATACGCAGTATTTT | NA | TRBJ2-3 | TRBV20-1 | NA
CSARTVNTGEPFF | TGCAGTGCACGGACGGTGAACACCGGGGAGCCGTTTTTT | NA | TRBJ2-2 | TRBV20-1 | NA
CASPILAGTNTGELFF | TGTGCCAGCCCCATCCTAGCGGGGACGAACACCGGGGAGCTGTTTTTT | TRBD2 | TRBJ2-2 | TRBV7-9 | NA
CSATSGRADTQYF | TGCAGTGCAACTAGCGGGAGGGCAGATACGCAGTATTTT | TRBD2 | TRBJ2-3 | TRBV20-1 | NA
CASSSLGGRGEGEQYF | TGTGCCAGCAGTTCCCTCGGAGGGAGGGGAGAGGGCGAGCAGTACTTC | TRBD2 | TRBJ2-7 | TRBV28 | few